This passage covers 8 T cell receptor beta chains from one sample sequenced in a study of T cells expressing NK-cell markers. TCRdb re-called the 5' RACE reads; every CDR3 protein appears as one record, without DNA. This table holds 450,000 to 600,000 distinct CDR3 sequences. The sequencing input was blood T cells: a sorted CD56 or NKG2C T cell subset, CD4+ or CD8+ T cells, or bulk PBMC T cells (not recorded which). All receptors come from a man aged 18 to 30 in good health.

CDR3 in amino acids: CASSPRLEGDAQYF. The V call is TRBV9, the J call TRBJ2-3; TCRdb lists TRBD2, though no DNA is available to test this call. The germline V gene encodes CDR1 SGDLS and CDR2 YYNGEE. There are 14 residues in the CDR3.

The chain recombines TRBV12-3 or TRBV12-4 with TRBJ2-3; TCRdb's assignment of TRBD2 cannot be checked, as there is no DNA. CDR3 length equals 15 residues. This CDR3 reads CASSFPSGITDTQYF.

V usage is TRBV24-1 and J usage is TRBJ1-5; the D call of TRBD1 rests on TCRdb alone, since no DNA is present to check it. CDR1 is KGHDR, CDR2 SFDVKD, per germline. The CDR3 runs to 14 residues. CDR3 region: CATSVAGKGQPQHF.

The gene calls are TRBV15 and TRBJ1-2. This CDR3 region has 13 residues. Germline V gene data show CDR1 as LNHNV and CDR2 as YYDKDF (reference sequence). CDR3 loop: CATSLAYSFGYTF.

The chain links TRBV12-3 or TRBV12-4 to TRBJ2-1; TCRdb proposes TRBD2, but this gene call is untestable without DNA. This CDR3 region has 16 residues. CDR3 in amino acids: CASTPLLAGGYNEQFF.

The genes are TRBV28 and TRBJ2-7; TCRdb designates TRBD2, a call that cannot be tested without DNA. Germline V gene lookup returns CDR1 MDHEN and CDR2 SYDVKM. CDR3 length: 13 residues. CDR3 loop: CASRLAGRYEQYF.

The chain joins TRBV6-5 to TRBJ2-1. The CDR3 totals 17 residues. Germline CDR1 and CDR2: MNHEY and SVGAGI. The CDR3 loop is CASSYSISGGSYNEQFF.

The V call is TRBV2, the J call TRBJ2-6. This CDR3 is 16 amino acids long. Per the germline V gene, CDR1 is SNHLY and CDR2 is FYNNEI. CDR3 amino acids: CASSEYLPSGANVLTF.